These 4 T cell receptor beta chains share one sample of origin, sequenced in a study of OX40 agonist ivuxolimab in advanced cancers. The library was prepared using the immunoSEQ multiplex PCR assay. Drawn from immuneACCESS, this table holds only the in-frame rearrangements with V and J called that TCRdb kept. Clones are partly lost; checked studies trace under half to an unresolved V gene and leave the rest unexplained. For this sample there are more than 75,000 clones; approximately 90% appear just once. The leading ten clones occupy over 0.75% of the sample. Sequences were derived from CD4+ or CD8+ T cells sorted from blood, sampled in a trial of the OX40 agonist ivuxolimab. These receptors all come from an adult with an advanced solid tumor such as melanoma, head and neck, liver or kidney cancer.

CDR3 nucleotides: TGTGCCAGCTCACAGATAGCGGGAGAGGCGGGTGAGCAGTTCTTC. Its translation is CASSQIAGEAGEQFF. The chain joins TRBV18 to TRBJ2-1, with 9 bases identical to TRBD2. The V gene's germline CDR1 is KGHSH and CDR2 LQKENI. Trimming at V came to 4 bases and at J to 9 bases, leaving 10 bases not matched to a gene. This CDR3 contains 15 residues.

The gene calls are TRBV2 and TRBJ1-2, with D maybe TRBD1 (5 bases). The germline CDR1 and CDR2 sequences are SNHLY and FYNNEI. The CDR3 length is 13 residues. V lost 0 bases, J lost 8 bases, and 10 bases lay in between. CDR3 residues: CASSEAPRGGYTF. The CDR3 bases are TGTGCCAGCAGTGAAGCCCCCCGGGGCGGCTACACCTTC.

The V call is TRBV11-2, the J call TRBJ1-1; D is undetermined. CDR1 and CDR2 (germline): SGHAT, FQNNGV. The CDR3 extends over 13 amino acids. The ends were cut back, 2 bases at V and 4 bases at J, with 8 bases in the middle. Here the CDR3 reads CASSLTEGTEAFF. The CDR3 bases are TGTGCCAGCAGCTTAACAGAGGGCACTGAAGCTTTCTTT.

The chain carries TRBV5-1 and TRBJ2-5, with 15 bases that match TRBD2. CDR3 length equals 16 residues. The germline V gene encodes CDR1 SGHRS and CDR2 YFSETQ. The trim removed 4 bases at V and 4 bases at J, leaving 5 bases unmatched. The DNA for the CDR3 is TGCGCCAGCAGCCCGGGACTAGCGGGGGGCGGAGAGACCCAGTACTTC. Translated, it gives CASSPGLAGGGETQYF. Combining the CDR3 with reference TRBV5-1 and TRBJ2-5 gives the whole variable domain KAGVTQTPRYLIKTRGQQVTLSCSPISGHRSVSWYQQTPGQGLQFLFEYFSETQRNKGNFPGRFSGRQFSNSRSEMNVSTLELGDSALYLCASSPGLAGGGETQYFGPGTRLLVL.